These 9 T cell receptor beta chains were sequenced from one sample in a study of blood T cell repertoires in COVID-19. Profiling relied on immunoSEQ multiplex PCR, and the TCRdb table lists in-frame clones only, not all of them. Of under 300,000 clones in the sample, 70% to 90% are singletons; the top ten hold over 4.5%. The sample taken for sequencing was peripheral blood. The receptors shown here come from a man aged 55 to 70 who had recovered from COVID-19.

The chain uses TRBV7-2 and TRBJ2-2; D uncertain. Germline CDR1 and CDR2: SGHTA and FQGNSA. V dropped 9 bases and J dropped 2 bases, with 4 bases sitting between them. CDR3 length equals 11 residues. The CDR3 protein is CASRNTGELFF. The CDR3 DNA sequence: TGTGCCAGTAGAAACACCGGGGAGCTGTTTTTT.

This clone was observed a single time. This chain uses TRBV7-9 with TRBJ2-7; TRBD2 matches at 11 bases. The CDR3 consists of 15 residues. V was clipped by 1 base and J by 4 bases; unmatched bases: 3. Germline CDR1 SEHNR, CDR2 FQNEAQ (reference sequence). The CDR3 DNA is TGTGCCAGCAGCTTAGGCCCTAGCGGGAGGTACGAGCAGTACTTC. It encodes CASSLGPSGRYEQYF.

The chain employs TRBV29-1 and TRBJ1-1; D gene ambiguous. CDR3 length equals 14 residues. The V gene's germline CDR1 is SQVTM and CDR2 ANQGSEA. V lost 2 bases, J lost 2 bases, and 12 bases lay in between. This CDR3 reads CSVELGFGNTEAFF. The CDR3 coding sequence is TGCAGCGTTGAACTCGGGTTCGGTAACACTGAAGCTTTCTTT.

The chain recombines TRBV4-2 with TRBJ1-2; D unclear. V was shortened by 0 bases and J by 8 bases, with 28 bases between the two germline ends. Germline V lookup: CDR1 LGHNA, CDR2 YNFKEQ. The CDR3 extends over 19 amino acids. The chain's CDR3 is CASSQDHLRSREEEGGYTF. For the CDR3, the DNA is TGTGCCAGCAGCCAAGATCACCTCCGGTCGAGAGAGGAGGAAGGCGGCTACACCTTC.

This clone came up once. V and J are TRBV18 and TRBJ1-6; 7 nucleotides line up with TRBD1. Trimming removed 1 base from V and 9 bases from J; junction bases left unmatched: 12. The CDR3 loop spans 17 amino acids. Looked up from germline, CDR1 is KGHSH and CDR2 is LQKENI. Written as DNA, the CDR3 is TGTGCCAGCTCACCACAAAGCAGGGGGAGAGGAGGTTCACCCCTCCACTTT. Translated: CASSPQSRGRGGSPLHF.

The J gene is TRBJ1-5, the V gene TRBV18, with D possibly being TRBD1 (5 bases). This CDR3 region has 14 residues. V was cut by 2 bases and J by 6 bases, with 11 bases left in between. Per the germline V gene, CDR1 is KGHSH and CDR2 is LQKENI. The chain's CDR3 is CASSPGGGIQPQHF. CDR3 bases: TGTGCCAGCTCACCAGGGGGGGGGATTCAGCCCCAGCATTTT.

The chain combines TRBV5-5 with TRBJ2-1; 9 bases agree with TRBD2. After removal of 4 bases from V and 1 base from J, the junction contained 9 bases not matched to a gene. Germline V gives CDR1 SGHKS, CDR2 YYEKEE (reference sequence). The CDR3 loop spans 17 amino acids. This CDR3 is CASSLSGSMMSYNEQFF. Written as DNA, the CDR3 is TGTGCCAGCAGCCTTAGCGGGAGTATGATGTCCTACAATGAGCAGTTCTTC.

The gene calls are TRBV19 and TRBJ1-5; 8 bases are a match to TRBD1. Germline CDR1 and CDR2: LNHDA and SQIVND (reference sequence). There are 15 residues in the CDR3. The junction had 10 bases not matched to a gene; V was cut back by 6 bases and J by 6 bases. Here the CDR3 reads CASRTGQGAGQPQHF. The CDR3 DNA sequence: TGTGCCAGTAGGACTGGTCAGGGGGCAGGTCAGCCCCAGCATTTT.

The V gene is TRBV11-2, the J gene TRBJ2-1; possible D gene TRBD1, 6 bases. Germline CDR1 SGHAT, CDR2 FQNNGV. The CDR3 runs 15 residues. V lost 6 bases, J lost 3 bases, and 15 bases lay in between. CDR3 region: CASRNPGQFYNEQFF. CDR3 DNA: TGTGCCAGCAGAAACCCGGGACAATTCTACAATGAGCAGTTCTTC.